One sample yielded the 18 T cell receptor beta chains listed below, sequenced in a study of cytomegalovirus exposure and HLA in healthy donors. PCR involved 60 Vbeta and 13 Jbeta primers. Only in-frame clones appear in the TCRdb table, and some are missing; sequencing was by immunoSEQ multiplex PCR. This table holds around 130,000 clones, around 81% found once. What was sequenced was PBMCs. These receptors were collected from a woman aged 45-59 years in good health and CMV-seronegative.

The rearrangement uses TRBV18 and TRBJ1-1; TRBD1 matches at 8 bases. The CDR3 runs 16 residues. Germline-derived CDR1 and CDR2 are KGHSH and LQKENI. The V segment lost 5 bases and the J segment 6 bases; nucleotides outside the gene matches: 14. Here the CDR3 DNA reads TGTGCCAGCTCAAAACAGGGACAGGCCCTCGGTTCTGAAGCTTTCTTT. Translated: CASSKQGQALGSEAFF.

The chain has TRBV6-5 and TRBJ1-1; tentatively, D is TRBD1 (6 bases). CDR3 length equals 15 residues. V lost 0 bases and J lost 1, with 9 bases in between. From germline, CDR1 is MNHEY and CDR2 SVGAGI. CDR3 sequence: CASSYSSRGNTEAFF. CDR3 sequence (DNA): TGTGCCAGCAGTTACTCAAGCAGGGGGAACACTGAAGCTTTCTTT.

The chain joins TRBV2 to TRBJ2-1; 7 positions match TRBD2. Germline CDR1 SNHLY, CDR2 FYNNEI. Trimming took 10 bases from V and 8 from J; bases not matched to a gene: 11. The CDR3 contains 13 residues. This CDR3 reads CAIKVGGYDEQFF. The CDR3 bases are TGTGCCATCAAAGTGGGAGGGTACGATGAGCAGTTCTTC.

The gene calls are TRBV7-8 and TRBJ1-5, with 9 bases lining up with TRBD1. The CDR3 runs to 16 residues. Germline V gives CDR1 SGHVS, CDR2 FQNEAQ. J was trimmed by 3 bases and V by 5 bases; bases with no gene match: 8. CDR3 nucleotides: TGTGCCAGCAGCGCACCGGGACAGGGTATCAATCAGCCCCAGCATTTT. It translates to CASSAPGQGINQPQHF.

The rearrangement joins TRBV7-2 to TRBJ1-2; D unclear. The CDR3 totals 15 residues. The germline V gene encodes CDR1 SGHTA and CDR2 FQGNSA. With 1 base removed from V and 3 bases from J, the gap between germline ends came to 12 bases. The CDR3, as DNA: TGTGCCAGCAGCTTAGTCGGCAGCGGAGACTATGGCTACACCTTC. Translated: CASSLVGSGDYGYTF.

The chain links TRBV20-1 to TRBJ2-5; possible D gene TRBD2, 5 bases. The V end lost 6 bases, the J end lost 3 bases, and 8 bases lay between the germline ends. Germline V gives CDR1 DFQATT, CDR2 SNEGSKA (reference sequence). The CDR3 totals 11 residues. The CDR3 loop is CSAQREETQYF. CDR3 DNA: TGCAGTGCCCAGAGGGAAGAGACCCAGTACTTC.

This clone occurred once. The DNA for the CDR3 is TGTGCCATCAGGCCGACTAGCGGGAGTTTCAACGAGCAGTACTTC. This translates into CAIRPTSGSFNEQYF. This rearrangement joins TRBV10-3 to TRBJ2-7; 12 nucleotides align to TRBD2. CDR1 is ENHRY and CDR2 is SYGVKD in the germline V gene. The CDR3 spans 15 residues. V gave up 6 bases and J gave up 5 bases; unmatched junction bases: 8.

The genes are TRBV7-9 and TRBJ2-1; 8 bases fit TRBD1. The CDR3 extends over 16 amino acids. In germline, CDR1 is SEHNR, CDR2 FQNEAQ (reference sequence). J gave up 2 bases and V 0 bases, and 3 bases lay outside the gene matches. CDR3 amino acids: CASSLAADRAYNEQFF. CDR3 coding DNA: TGTGCCAGCAGCTTAGCCGCGGACAGGGCCTACAATGAGCAGTTCTTC. The variable domain in full, with the rest retrieved from reference TRBV7-9 and TRBJ2-1, is DTGVSQNPRHKITKRGQNVTFRCDPISEHNRLYWYRQTLGQGPEFLTYFQNEAQLEKSRLLSDRFSAERPKGSFSTLEIQRTEQGDSAMYLCASSLAADRAYNEQFFGPGTRLTVL.

V gene TRBV10-3 combines with J gene TRBJ2-3; 10 nucleotides match TRBD2. V dropped 7 bases and J dropped 4; count of bases not matched to a gene: 17. The germline CDR1 and CDR2 sequences are ENHRY and SYGVKD. The CDR3 totals 18 residues. DNA for the CDR3: TGTGCCATCAAAGCGGGAGGGCCTTCATCTTCAGGCGCAGATACGCAGTATTTT. This encodes CAIKAGGPSSSGADTQYF.

This clone has just a few counts. This chain links TRBV18 with TRBJ1-2; D gene ambiguous. CDR1 is KGHSH, CDR2 LQKENI, per germline. The CDR3 is made up of 11 amino acids. With 6 bases removed from V and 4 bases from J, the gap between germline ends came to 6 bases. The CDR3 bases are TGTGCCAGCTCCTCCTCCTATGGCTACACCTTC. Translated, it gives CASSSSYGYTF.

The genes are TRBV27 and TRBJ2-7; TRBD2 is a possible D gene (7 bases). Germline CDR1 reads MNHEY; CDR2 reads SMNVEV (reference sequence). Trimming took off 5 bases at V and 3 bases at J, with 11 bases between the two ends. The CDR3 length is 13 residues. The CDR3 nucleotides read TGTGCCAGCAGTGAGGGGGGGGTCTACGAGCAGTACTTC. This translates into CASSEGGVYEQYF.

The chain combines TRBV5-4 with TRBJ2-3, with unresolved D. Germline V lookup: CDR1 SGHNT, CDR2 YYREEE (reference sequence). Trimming left V 4 bases short and J 1 base short, with 16 bases between. This CDR3 has 16 residues. CDR3 protein: CASSPQKRGGTDTQYF. CDR3 sequence (DNA): TGTGCCAGCAGCCCCCAGAAGCGAGGAGGCACAGATACGCAGTATTTT.

This chain uses TRBV6-5 with TRBJ2-5; 8 bases agree with TRBD1. Germline V lookup: CDR1 MNHEY, CDR2 SVGAGI. The junction had 9 bases not matched to a gene; V was cut back by 5 bases and J by 4 bases. The CDR3 is 15 residues long. CDR3: CASSRTGNIGETQYF. CDR3 DNA sequence: TGTGCCAGCAGTAGGACAGGGAATATAGGAGAGACCCAGTACTTC.

The chain recombines TRBV6-5 with TRBJ1-4; 9 bases are a match to TRBD1. Trimming took 7 bases from V and 7 from J; bases not matched to a gene: 4. Per the germline V gene, CDR1 is MNHEY and CDR2 is SVGAGI. The CDR3 covers 13 residues. The CDR3 protein is CASTWTGVEKLFF. For the CDR3, the DNA is TGTGCCAGCACCTGGACAGGGGTTGAAAAACTGTTTTTT.

This clone has just one count. The CDR3 DNA follows: TGTGCCAGCAGCTTTGCGGGGGATGAAAAACTGTTTTTT. This encodes CASSFAGDEKLFF. The rearrangement joins TRBV11-2 to TRBJ1-4; D is possibly TRBD1 (5 bases). V was pared by 3 bases and J by 6 bases, with 8 bases between. Germline V lookup: CDR1 SGHAT, CDR2 FQNNGV. This CDR3 has 13 residues.

A remark on this clone: A read error may account for a junction end that differs from germline. The V and J genes are TRBV9 and TRBJ1-2; TRBD1 matches 8 bases. The CDR3 is 14 amino acids. Germline V gene lookup returns CDR1 SGDLS and CDR2 YYNGEE. The CDR3: CASSETDRGGGYPF. Written as DNA, the CDR3 is TGTGCCAGCAGCGAGACCGACAGGGGCGGTGGCTACCCCTTC.

The chain couples TRBV28 to TRBJ1-3, with a weak D call TRBD1 (6 bases). CDR3 length: 16 residues. Germline lookup yields CDR1 MDHEN and CDR2 SYDVKM. The V end lost 1 base, the J end lost 2 bases, and 12 bases lay between the germline ends. CDR3 nucleotide sequence: TGTGCCAGCAGTTTATATCCCAGGGGAACTGGAAACACCATATATTTT. Its protein product is CASSLYPRGTGNTIYF.

The J gene is TRBJ2-3, the V gene TRBV5-1; perhaps TRBD2 as D (6 bases). Per germline, CDR1 SGHRS and CDR2 YFSETQ. The CDR3 loop spans 16 amino acids. Trimming shortened V by 0 bases and J by 4 bases, and 15 bases separated the two germline ends. CDR3 DNA sequence: TGCGCCAGCAGCTTGGGTCTCGGACTATTTTCAGATACGCAGTATTTT. Protein sequence: CASSLGLGLFSDTQYF.